Below, 18 T cell receptor beta chains from the same sample are listed, as sequenced in a study of T cell responses to AZD1222 COVID-19 vaccine. Some clones are missing from TCRdb's copy, which holds only in-frame ones; the method was immunoSEQ multiplex PCR. The data hold more than 100,000 clones, with 65% to 90% observed a single time. The sequencing here drew on peripheral blood, taken 28 days after the second dose of the MenACWY control vaccine. Receptors originate from an adult who received the MenACWY meningococcal vaccine as a control.

This clone was detected ten times or more. The chain joins TRBV4-2 to TRBJ1-5, with D unresolved. The CDR3 sequence is 13 residues long. In germline, CDR1 is LGHNA, CDR2 YNFKEQ. Trimming removed 1 base from V and 5 bases from J, with 6 bases in between. The chain's CDR3 is CASSQGGYQPQHF. The CDR3 DNA is TGTGCCAGCAGCCAAGGGGGTTATCAGCCCCAGCATTTT.

This clone has a single count. This chain uses TRBV5-1 with TRBJ2-2; TRBD2 is a possible D gene (6 bases). Trimming left V 0 bases short and J 3 bases short, with 12 bases between. The CDR3 sequence is 16 residues long. Germline lookup yields CDR1 SGHRS and CDR2 YFSETQ. CDR3 residues: CASSLVQGGYTGELFF. In nucleotides, the CDR3 is TGCGCCAGCAGCTTGGTTCAGGGAGGTTACACCGGGGAGCTGTTTTTT.

The gene calls are TRBV7-9 and TRBJ1-1; D not resolved. V lost 5 bases, J lost 1 base, and 11 bases lay in between. Germline assignment: CDR1 SEHNR and CDR2 FQNEAQ (reference sequence). CDR3 size: 14 residues. The CDR3 region has the DNA TGTGCCAGCAGCCTCGGACGGTCGAACACTGAAGCTTTCTTT. It yields the protein CASSLGRSNTEAFF.

This clone was detected only once. The chain employs TRBV27 and TRBJ2-4, with a tentative D call TRBD2 (5 bases). Germline loops: CDR1 MNHEY, CDR2 SMNVEV (reference sequence). Trimming took 3 bases from V and 0 from J, leaving 24 bases between them. There are 20 residues in the CDR3. CDR3 in amino acids: CASSFGGRRPPSLAKNIQYF. CDR3 bases: TGTGCCAGCAGTTTTGGAGGACGGCGTCCGCCCAGCCTAGCCAAAAACATTCAGTACTTC.

The chain has TRBV5-6 and TRBJ1-5, with D unresolved. Germline loops: CDR1 SGHDT, CDR2 YYEEEE. CDR3 length: 12 residues. Trimming removed 4 bases at V and 3 bases at J, with 5 bases between. The CDR3: CASSVDNQPQHF. The CDR3 DNA reads as TGTGCCAGCAGCGTGGACAATCAGCCCCAGCATTTT.

The V and J genes are TRBV6-4 and TRBJ1-1, with 9 bases aligning to TRBD1. Germline loops: CDR1 MRHNA, CDR2 SNTAGT. CDR3 length: 14 residues. The trim removed 6 bases at V and 1 base at J, leaving 3 bases unmatched. The CDR3 spells CASSEQGANTEAFF. CDR3 bases: TGTGCCAGCAGCGAACAGGGGGCGAACACTGAAGCTTTCTTT.

CDR3 sequence (DNA): TGTGCCAGTAGTAATGACGGTTACACAGATACGCAGTATTTT. Its translation is CASSNDGYTDTQYF. V usage is TRBV19 and J usage is TRBJ2-3; D uncertain. Germline assignment: CDR1 LNHDA and CDR2 SQIVND (reference sequence). Trimming removed 4 bases from V and 2 bases from J, with 10 bases in between. CDR3 length equals 14 residues.

The CDR3 spells CASSGGEGNEKLFF. The CDR3 DNA reads as TGCGCCAGCAGTGGGGGCGAGGGTAATGAAAAACTGTTTTTT. The V and J genes are TRBV10-1 and TRBJ1-4; tentatively, D is TRBD1 (5 bases). Looked up from germline, CDR1 is WNHNN and CDR2 is SYGVQD (reference sequence). CDR3 length: 14 amino acids. With 4 bases removed from V and 4 bases from J, the gap between germline ends came to 10 bases.

The table lists this clone with a few counts. The chain links TRBV19 to TRBJ1-2; D gene ambiguous. Germline CDR1 LNHDA, CDR2 SQIVND (reference sequence). The CDR3 consists of 13 residues. The V end was cut by 7 bases, the J end by 4 bases, with 13 bases between. The CDR3 DNA reads as TGTGCCAGTAATTCCCCGCAGGTCTATGGCTACACCTTC. Its translation is CASNSPQVYGYTF.

The CDR3 nucleotides are TGTGCCAGCAGCCCTCGAGGATGGGAGCAGTACGTC. Translating it yields CASSPRGWEQYV. The chain recombines TRBV3-1 (or the pseudogene TRBV3-2) with TRBJ2-7; no clear D. The CDR3 consists of 12 residues. V lost 4 bases and J 7 bases, leaving 11 bases between the germline ends. CDR1 LGHDT and CDR2 YNNKEL come from the germline V gene (reference sequence).

The genes are TRBV11-3 and TRBJ1-1; D may be TRBD1 (5 bases). Trimming took off 0 bases at V and 4 bases at J, with 6 bases between the two ends. Germline V lookup: CDR1 SGHNT, CDR2 YENEEA. This CDR3 region has 13 residues. The CDR3, as DNA: TGTGCCAGCAGCTTAGAAAGGGGCACTGAAGCTTTCTTT. Translated: CASSLERGTEAFF.

This clone has only one observation. The rearrangement links TRBV14 to TRBJ1-2; D not resolved. Germline CDR1 SGHDN, CDR2 FVKESK. V gave up 4 bases and J gave up 0 bases, with 12 bases separating them. The CDR3 has 15 residues. CDR3 protein: CASSLRTNSNYGYTF. In DNA, the CDR3 is TGTGCCAGCAGCCTACGGACGAATTCTAACTATGGCTACACCTTC.

The gene calls are TRBV6-6 and TRBJ2-3; 7 bases fit TRBD1. J was trimmed by 2 bases and V by 3 bases; bases with no gene match: 5. The CDR3 has 15 amino acids. Germline CDR1 MNHNY, CDR2 SVGAGI (reference sequence). CDR3 amino acids: CASSYPGQATDTQYF. CDR3 coding DNA: TGTGCCAGCAGTTATCCTGGACAGGCCACAGATACGCAGTATTTT.

This chain uses TRBV9 with TRBJ1-1, with D hard to call. CDR1 is SGDLS, CDR2 YYNGEE, per germline. This CDR3 spans 14 amino acids. V was trimmed by 0 bases and J by 4 bases, leaving 10 bases between them. The CDR3 loop is CASSVVTLGTEAFF. In DNA, the CDR3 is TGTGCCAGCAGCGTAGTAACTCTGGGCACTGAAGCTTTCTTT.

The chain employs TRBV20-1 and TRBJ1-5; D not resolved. V was shortened by 3 bases and J by 3 bases, with 9 bases between the two germline ends. Germline V gene lookup returns CDR1 DFQATT and CDR2 SNEGSKA (reference sequence). The CDR3 is 13 residues long. The CDR3 spells CSASRGTNQPQHF. In nucleotides, the CDR3 is TGCAGTGCTAGTCGGGGTACCAATCAGCCCCAGCATTTT.

For the CDR3, the DNA is TGTGCCAGCAGCGTAGCGTTGACAGGGGGCATCACAGATACGCAGTATTTT. It codes for CASSVALTGGITDTQYF. The chain is built from TRBV9 and TRBJ2-3; TRBD1 aligns across 10 bases. Germline V CDR1 and CDR2: SGDLS, YYNGEE. The ends lost 0 bases at V and 2 bases at J; junction bases unmatched: 6. The CDR3 spans 17 residues.

J is TRBJ1-3 and V is TRBV29-1; tentatively, D is TRBD1 (6 bases). The V and J ends lost 5 bases and 3 bases respectively, with 11 bases between them. CDR3 length: 13 amino acids. Germline values: CDR1 SQVTM, CDR2 ANQGSEA. DNA of the CDR3: TGCAGCGTTAATGGCAGGGGTGGAAACACCATATATTTT. Translation: CSVNGRGGNTIYF. The full variable domain, its missing parts supplied by reference TRBV29-1 and TRBJ1-3, is SAVISQKPSRDICQRGTSLTIQCQVDSQVTMMFWYRQQPGQSLTLIATANQGSEATYESGFVIDKFPISRPNLTFSTLTVSNMSPEDSSIYLCSVNGRGGNTIYFGEGSWLTVV.

This chain joins TRBV5-8 and TRBJ2-7; D unclear. This CDR3 spans 11 amino acids. Germline lookup yields CDR1 SGHTS and CDR2 YDEGEE. V was trimmed by 4 bases and J by 5 bases, leaving 7 bases between them. The CDR3 loop reads CASSRTNEQYV. The CDR3 DNA reads as TGTGCCAGCAGCCGTACCAACGAGCAGTACGTC.